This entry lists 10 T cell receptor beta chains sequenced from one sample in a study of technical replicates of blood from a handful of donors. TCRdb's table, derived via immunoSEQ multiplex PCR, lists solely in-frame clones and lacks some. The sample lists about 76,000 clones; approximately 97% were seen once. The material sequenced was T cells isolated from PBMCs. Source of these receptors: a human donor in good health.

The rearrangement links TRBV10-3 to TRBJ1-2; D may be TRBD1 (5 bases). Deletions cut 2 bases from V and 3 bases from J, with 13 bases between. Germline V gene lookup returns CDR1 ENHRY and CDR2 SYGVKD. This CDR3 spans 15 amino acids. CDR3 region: CAISEGQTVYYGYTF. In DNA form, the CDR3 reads TGTGCCATCAGTGAGGGCCAGACAGTTTACTATGGCTACACCTTC.

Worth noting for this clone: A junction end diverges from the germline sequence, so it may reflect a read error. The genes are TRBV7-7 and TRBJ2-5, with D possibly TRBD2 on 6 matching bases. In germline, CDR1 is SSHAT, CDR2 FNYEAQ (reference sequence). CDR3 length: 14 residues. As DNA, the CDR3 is TGTGCTAGCAGCTTGCTCGGGGGTGTGGAGACCCAGTACTTC. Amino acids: CASSLLGGVETQYF.

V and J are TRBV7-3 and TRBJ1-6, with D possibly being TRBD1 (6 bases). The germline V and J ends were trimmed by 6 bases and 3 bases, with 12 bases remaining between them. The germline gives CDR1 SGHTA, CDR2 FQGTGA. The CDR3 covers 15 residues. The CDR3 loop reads CASRVPDSYNSPLHF. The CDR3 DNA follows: TGTGCCAGCAGGGTCCCGGACAGCTATAATTCACCCCTCCACTTT.

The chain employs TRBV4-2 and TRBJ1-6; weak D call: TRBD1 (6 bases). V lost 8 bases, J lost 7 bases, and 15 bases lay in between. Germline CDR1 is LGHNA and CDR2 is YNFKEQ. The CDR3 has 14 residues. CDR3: CASSNQGINSPLHF. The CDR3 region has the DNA TGTGCCAGCTCGAATCAGGGGATAAATTCACCCCTCCACTTT.

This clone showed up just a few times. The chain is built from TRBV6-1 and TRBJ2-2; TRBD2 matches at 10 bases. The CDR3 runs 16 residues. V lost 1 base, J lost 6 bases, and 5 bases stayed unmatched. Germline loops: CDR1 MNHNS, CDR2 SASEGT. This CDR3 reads CASSEGLAGVPGELFF. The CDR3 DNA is TGTGCCAGCAGTGAAGGCCTAGCGGGAGTACCCGGGGAGCTGTTTTTT.

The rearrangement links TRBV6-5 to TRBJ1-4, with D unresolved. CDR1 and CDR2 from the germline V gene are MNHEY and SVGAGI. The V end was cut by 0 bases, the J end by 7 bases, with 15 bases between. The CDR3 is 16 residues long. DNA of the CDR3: TGTGCCAGCAGTTACTCTAGGGAGGCTATGGGTGAAAAACTGTTTTTT. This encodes CASSYSREAMGEKLFF.

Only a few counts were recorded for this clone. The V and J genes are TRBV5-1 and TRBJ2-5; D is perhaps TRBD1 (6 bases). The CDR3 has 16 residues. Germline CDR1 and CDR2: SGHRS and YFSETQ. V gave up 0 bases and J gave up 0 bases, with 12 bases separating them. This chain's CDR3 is CASSLGARGDQETQYF. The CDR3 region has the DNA TGCGCCAGCAGCTTGGGTGCCAGGGGAGACCAAGAGACCCAGTACTTC.

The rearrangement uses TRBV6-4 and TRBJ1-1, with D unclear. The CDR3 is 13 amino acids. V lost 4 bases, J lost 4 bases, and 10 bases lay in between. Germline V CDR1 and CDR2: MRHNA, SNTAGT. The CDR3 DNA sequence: TGTGCCAGCAGTGGCGAGGCTGGCACTGAAGCTTTCTTT. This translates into CASSGEAGTEAFF.

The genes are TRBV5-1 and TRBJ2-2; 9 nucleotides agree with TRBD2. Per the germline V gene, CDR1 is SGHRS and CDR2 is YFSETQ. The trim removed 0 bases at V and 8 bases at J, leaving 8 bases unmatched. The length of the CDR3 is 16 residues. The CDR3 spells CASSLEDSGSTGELFF. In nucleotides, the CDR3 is TGCGCCAGCAGCTTGGAGGATAGCGGGAGTACGGGGGAGCTGTTTTTT.

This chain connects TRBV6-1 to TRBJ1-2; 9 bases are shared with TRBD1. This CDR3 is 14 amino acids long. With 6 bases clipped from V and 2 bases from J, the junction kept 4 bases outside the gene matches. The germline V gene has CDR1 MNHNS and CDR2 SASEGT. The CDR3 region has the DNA TGTGCCAGCAGCCCCGGGACAGGGAACTATGGCTACACCTTC. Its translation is CASSPGTGNYGYTF.